Below are 30 T cell receptor beta chains sequenced from a single sample in a study of lymphopenia after photon versus proton radiotherapy. Clones were read by immunoSEQ multiplex PCR, and TCRdb kept only the in-frame ones, dropping some. This sample has over 25,000 clones, with about 90% found just once. Specimen: peripheral blood, collected from a patient treated with photon-based radiotherapy. These receptors all stem from a woman between 45 and 60 years old with pancreatic cancer.

The chain has TRBV15 and TRBJ1-4, with D perhaps TRBD1 (5 bases). Germline V CDR1 and CDR2: LNHNV, YYDKDF (reference sequence). V lost 0 bases to trimming and J lost 5 bases, with 7 bases between them. The CDR3 has 14 amino acids. The CDR3 region is CATSRDRGNEKLFF. The CDR3 nucleotides read TGTGCCACCAGCAGAGATCGGGGCAATGAAAAACTGTTTTTT. The variable domain in full, completed from reference TRBV15 and TRBJ1-4, reads DAMVIQNPRYQVTQFGKPVTLSCSQTLNHNVMYWYQQKSSQAPKLLFHYYDKDFNNEADTPDNFQSRRPNTSFCFLDIRSPGLGDTAMYLCATSRDRGNEKLFFGSGTQLSVL.

CDR3 sequence (DNA): TGTGCCAGCAGGGGTGTTTACCGTCTGCTCCAAGAGACCCAGTACTTC. Translation gives CASRGVYRLLQETQYF. This chain connects TRBV27 to TRBJ2-5; no reliable D call. Germline values: CDR1 MNHEY, CDR2 SMNVEV (reference sequence). The V end was cut by 6 bases, the J end by 1 base, with 18 bases between. This CDR3 has 16 residues.

The J gene is TRBJ1-3, the V gene TRBV19; D unresolved. CDR3 length: 17 amino acids. Trimming took 5 bases from V and 0 from J, leaving 17 bases between them. CDR1 is LNHDA, CDR2 SQIVND, per germline (reference sequence). The CDR3 bases are TGTGCCAGTAGTCTCCCGGCAGATAGGCGCTCTGGAAACACCATATATTTT. It translates to CASSLPADRRSGNTIYF.

This clone has more than one count but fewer than ten. CDR3 sequence reads: CASTVGGADTQYF. CDR3 DNA sequence: TGTGCCAGTACGGTGGGAGGAGCAGATACGCAGTATTTT. This rearrangement joins TRBV19 to TRBJ2-3; D is perhaps TRBD2 (6 bases). CDR1 LNHDA and CDR2 SQIVND come from the germline V gene (reference sequence). The CDR3 consists of 13 residues. V was trimmed by 7 bases and J by 4 bases, leaving 12 bases between them. Full variable domain (remainder filled in from reference TRBV19 and TRBJ2-3): DGGITQSPKYLFRKEGQNVTLSCEQNLNHDAMYWYRQDPGQGLRLIYYSQIVNDFQKGDIAEGYSVSREKKESFPLTVTSAQKNPTAFYLCASTVGGADTQYFGPGTRLTVL.

The rearrangement joins TRBV7-8 to TRBJ2-7; possibly TRBD1 or TRBD2 for D (5 bases each). Trimming shortened V by 0 bases and J by 2 bases, and 5 bases separated the two germline ends. The CDR3 is 13 amino acids. The germline CDR1 and CDR2 sequences are SGHVS and FQNEAQ. The CDR3 here is CASSLAGAYEQYF. CDR3 nucleotides: TGTGCCAGCAGCTTAGCGGGGGCCTACGAGCAGTACTTC.

The chain has TRBV9 and TRBJ2-7; D is unresolved. Germline V gene data show CDR1 as SGDLS and CDR2 as YYNGEE. This CDR3 region has 14 residues. Trimming cost V 3 bases and J 2 bases, with 12 bases left between them. CDR3 coding DNA: TGTGCCAGCAGCGAAGGATTAACTACCTACGAGCAGTACTTC. Translation gives CASSEGLTTYEQYF.

The chain links TRBV5-1 to TRBJ2-3; no firm D call. CDR3 size: 16 residues. Germline V gene data show CDR1 as SGHRS and CDR2 as YFSETQ. V gave up 2 bases and J gave up 3 bases, with 16 bases separating them. The CDR3 DNA reads as TGCGCCAGCAGCTTAGACGACTCCGGTCGAACAGATACGCAGTATTTT. Translated: CASSLDDSGRTDTQYF.

V is TRBV15 and J is TRBJ2-1, with 10 bases identical to TRBD1. CDR1 and CDR2 from the germline V gene are LNHNV and YYDKDF (reference sequence). CDR3 length: 18 residues. V lost 5 bases, J lost 0 bases, and 10 bases stayed unmatched. CDR3 coding DNA: TGTGCCACCAGCGCCGGGACAGGGGATGTCGGCTCCTACAATGAGCAGTTCTTC. Amino acids: CATSAGTGDVGSYNEQFF.

The gene calls are TRBV7-2 and TRBJ1-1; 7 nucleotides line up with TRBD1. This CDR3 comprises 14 residues. The V gene's germline CDR1 is SGHTA and CDR2 FQGNSA. Trimming cost V 1 base and J 5 bases; bases outside gene matches: 4. The CDR3 nucleotides are TGTGCCAGCAGCTTAGGAGGGGGCCGGACTGAAGCTTTCTTT. Its protein is CASSLGGGRTEAFF. Full variable domain (rest looked up from reference TRBV7-2 and TRBJ1-1): GAGVSQSPSNKVTEKGKDVELRCDPISGHTALYWYRQSLGQGLEFLIYFQGNSAPDKSGLPSDRFSAERTGGSVSTLTIQRTQQEDSAVYLCASSLGGGRTEAFFGQGTRLTVV.

CDR3 protein: CASSREGFRQPQHF. The CDR3 DNA reads TGTGCCAGCAGTAGAGAGGGGTTCCGGCAGCCCCAGCATTTT. The chain uses TRBV6-5 and TRBJ1-5, with D possibly matching TRBD1 (5 bases). The ends were cut back, 5 bases at V and 7 bases at J, with 15 bases in the middle. This CDR3 has 14 residues. Germline V gene sequence: CDR1 MNHEY, CDR2 SVGAGI.

The chain links TRBV11-2 to TRBJ2-7, with D unresolved. The CDR3 spans 13 residues. The V gene lost 4 bases and the J gene lost 3 bases, with 10 bases spanning the gap. Germline loops: CDR1 SGHAT, CDR2 FQNNGV. In nucleotides, the CDR3 is TGTGCCAGCAGCTCTTTGGTCCGCTACGAGCAGTACTTC. It yields the protein CASSSLVRYEQYF.

The V call is TRBV4-1, the J call TRBJ2-4; 10 bases map to TRBD2. The V segment lost 4 bases and the J segment 0 bases; nucleotides outside the gene matches: 15. The CDR3 is 20 amino acids. Germline V gives CDR1 MGHRA, CDR2 YSYEKL. CDR3 in DNA: TGCGCCAGCAGCCCCGACGCGCGAGCGGGAGGGCCAAGAGCCAAAAACATTCAGTACTTC. This encodes CASSPDARAGGPRAKNIQYF.

The chain employs TRBV14 and TRBJ2-5; D may match TRBD1 or TRBD2 (5 bases each). CDR1 and CDR2 (germline): SGHDN, FVKESK. The CDR3 has 15 amino acids. V was pared by 1 base and J by 4 bases, with 13 bases between. The chain's CDR3 is CASSQVGTRGETQYF. Written as DNA, the CDR3 is TGTGCCAGCAGCCAAGTAGGCACTAGGGGAGAGACCCAGTACTTC.

The V gene is TRBV7-9, the J gene TRBJ2-1; D unresolved. Trimming removed 5 bases from V and 6 bases from J, with 23 bases in between. The CDR3 sequence is 17 residues long. Germline V gene data show CDR1 as SEHNR and CDR2 as FQNEAQ (reference sequence). CDR3 sequence: CASSPLSGVQKGNEQFF. In DNA form, the CDR3 reads TGTGCCAGCAGCCCTCTTAGTGGAGTACAAAAGGGCAATGAGCAGTTCTTC.

The rearrangement joins TRBV28 to TRBJ1-5, with no clear D. The germline V and J ends were trimmed by 7 bases and 6 bases, with 13 bases remaining between them. Per germline, CDR1 MDHEN and CDR2 SYDVKM. The CDR3 is 13 residues long. The CDR3 DNA reads TGTGCCAGCACCGGACCTACGGGTCAGCCCCAGCATTTT. Its protein is CASTGPTGQPQHF.

The chain uses TRBV19 and TRBJ2-5, with 7 bases lining up with TRBD1. This CDR3 has 15 amino acids. Germline lookup yields CDR1 LNHDA and CDR2 SQIVND (reference sequence). After removal of 4 bases from V and 2 bases from J, the junction contained 7 bases not matched to a gene. As DNA, the CDR3 is TGTGCCAGTAGTACAAGGGGACAGCCTCAAGAGACCCAGTACTTC. Its translation is CASSTRGQPQETQYF.

The chain uses TRBV11-2 and TRBJ2-7; D tentatively reads TRBD1 or TRBD2 (6 bases each). Germline V gene data show CDR1 as SGHAT and CDR2 as FQNNGV. The V gene lost 1 base and the J gene lost 7 bases, with 20 bases spanning the gap. The CDR3 has 16 residues. This chain's CDR3 is CASSLGGAGLYEEQYF. The CDR3 DNA reads TGTGCCAGCAGCTTAGGGGGGGCGGGACTGTACGAAGAGCAGTACTTC.

The J gene is TRBJ2-3, the V gene TRBV4-3; no definite D call. V lost 4 bases and J lost 4, with 12 bases in between. CDR1 and CDR2 from the germline V gene are LGHNA and YSLEER. The CDR3 has 14 amino acids. CDR3 region: CASSPSLVPDTQYF. The DNA of the CDR3 is TGCGCCAGCAGCCCGAGTTTGGTCCCAGATACGCAGTATTTT.

The chain recombines TRBV5-1 with TRBJ2-3; perhaps TRBD2 as D (5 bases). V was clipped by 1 base and J by 2 bases, with 11 bases between them. There are 15 residues in the CDR3. Per germline, CDR1 SGHRS and CDR2 YFSETQ. The DNA of the CDR3 is TGCGCCAGCAGCTTGTCCGGGGAACCCACAGATACGCAGTATTTT. It encodes CASSLSGEPTDTQYF. The whole variable domain, remainder taken from reference TRBV5-1 and TRBJ2-3, is KAGVTQTPRYLIKTRGQQVTLSCSPISGHRSVSWYQQTPGQGLQFLFEYFSETQRNKGNFPGRFSGRQFSNSRSEMNVSTLELGDSALYLCASSLSGEPTDTQYFGPGTRLTVL.

The CDR3 coding sequence is TGTGCCAGTAGTATAAAGGGGGAGGACAATGAGCAGTTCTTC. It specifies CASSIKGEDNEQFF. The rearrangement uses TRBV19 and TRBJ2-1; TRBD1 or TRBD2 may be the D gene (6 bases each). The CDR3 is 14 residues long. The germline gives CDR1 LNHDA, CDR2 SQIVND (reference sequence). V was pared by 2 bases and J by 5 bases, with 10 bases between.

This chain links TRBV7-2 with TRBJ2-1, with TRBD2 matching 11 bases. This CDR3 is built from 18 residues. The V gene's germline CDR1 is SGHTA and CDR2 FQGNSA. Losses at the gene ends were 1 base for V and 6 bases for J; bases not matched to a gene: 11. CDR3 region: CASSLGSLAGGGLNEQFF. CDR3 in DNA: TGTGCCAGCAGCTTAGGCTCCCTAGCGGGAGGAGGGCTCAATGAGCAGTTCTTC.

The CDR3 reads CATSRARTGGNTEAFF. As DNA, the CDR3 is TGTGCCACCAGCAGAGCTAGGACAGGGGGGAACACTGAAGCTTTCTTT. J is TRBJ1-1 and V is TRBV15; 10 bases line up with TRBD1. The germline V gene has CDR1 LNHNV and CDR2 YYDKDF (reference sequence). The CDR3 contains 16 residues. V lost 1 base to trimming and J lost 1 base; unmatched junction nucleotides: 3.

The J gene is TRBJ1-2, the V gene TRBV5-5; 11 positions match TRBD1. There are 16 residues in the CDR3. V was clipped by 0 bases and J by 6 bases; unmatched bases: 7. Per the germline V gene, CDR1 is SGHKS and CDR2 is YYEKEE (reference sequence). The CDR3 coding sequence is TGTGCCAGCAGCTTGGCTGGACAGGGGGCGCAACATGGCTACACCTTC. This codes for CASSLAGQGAQHGYTF.

The rearrangement uses TRBV29-1 and TRBJ2-5, with 10 positions matching TRBD1. The CDR3 runs to 15 residues. Trimming removed 4 bases from V and 5 bases from J; junction bases left unmatched: 10. Germline V lookup: CDR1 SQVTM, CDR2 ANQGSEA. The CDR3 here is CSVGRGQGLGETQYF. For the CDR3, the DNA is TGCAGCGTTGGAAGGGGACAGGGGCTCGGGGAGACCCAGTACTTC.

The chain carries TRBV7-8 and TRBJ1-1, with D hard to call. V lost 1 base to trimming and J lost 6 bases, with 15 bases between them. In germline, CDR1 is SGHVS, CDR2 FQNEAQ. This CDR3 is 15 amino acids long. The CDR3 DNA reads TGTGCCAGCAGCTTAGGAGAGGTAGCGGTAGCTGAAGCTTTCTTT. This translates into CASSLGEVAVAEAFF.

V usage is TRBV28 and J usage is TRBJ2-4; D unresolved. Trimming removed 1 base at V and 12 bases at J, with 7 bases between. Germline V lookup: CDR1 MDHEN, CDR2 SYDVKM. The length of the CDR3 is 11 residues. The CDR3 nucleotides read TGTGCCAGCAGTTTATCAAGTAATCAGTACTTC. It is translated as CASSLSSNQYF.

The V gene is TRBV7-2, the J gene TRBJ2-1; D remains unclear. This CDR3 has 12 amino acids. The germline V gene has CDR1 SGHTA and CDR2 FQGNSA. V was trimmed by 5 bases and J by 9 bases, leaving 11 bases between them. CDR3 protein: CASSPLLVEQFF. CDR3 DNA sequence: TGTGCCAGCAGCCCCTTGCTGGTTGAGCAGTTCTTC.

The DNA for the CDR3 is TGCAGTGCTATATACCAGGGAGAGCAGTACTTC. It specifies CSAIYQGEQYF. The chain combines TRBV20-1 with TRBJ2-7, with a possible D match to TRBD1 (5 bases). Germline V gives CDR1 DFQATT, CDR2 SNEGSKA (reference sequence). This CDR3 comprises 11 residues. V was clipped by 4 bases and J by 7 bases, with 11 bases between them.

The V call is TRBV15, the J call TRBJ1-3; possible D gene TRBD1, 5 bases. CDR1 LNHNV and CDR2 YYDKDF come from the germline V gene (reference sequence). CDR3 length: 15 residues. The V gene lost 1 base and the J gene lost 0 bases, with 7 bases spanning the gap. CDR3 protein: CATSRVRGSGNTIYF. CDR3 coding DNA: TGTGCCACCAGCAGAGTGAGGGGCTCTGGAAACACCATATATTTT.

The V gene is TRBV5-1, the J gene TRBJ2-1, with 9 bases lining up with TRBD2. The CDR3 has 16 residues. V gave up 0 bases and J gave up 8 bases; unmatched junction bases: 9. Germline CDR1 and CDR2: SGHRS and YFSETQ. CDR3 sequence (DNA): TGCGCCAGCAGCTTGGCGGGCGGGAGGGCCGCGGATGAGCAGTTCTTC. Amino acid sequence: CASSLAGGRAADEQFF.